The 7 T cell receptor beta chains below come from one sample, sequenced in a study of T cells in Graves' hyperthyroidism and ophthalmopathy. Regions amplified from RNA transcripts were the TCR beta CDR3 regions. When the TCR CDR3 underwent first-round RT-PCR, the HTBI primer set was used. TCRdb re-analysed the multiplex PCR reads in MiXCR, keeping a single row per CDR3 protein. Among just over 550,000 distinct CDR3 sequences listed, roughly 50% were seen once. The sample comprised peripheral blood or thyroid tissue (not recorded which). The receptors shown here come from a woman between 18 and 29 years old with Graves' hyperthyroidism.

This clonotype was counted many times. V and J are TRBV10-3 and TRBJ1-1; TRBD1 agrees at 9 bases. This CDR3 region has 14 residues. Trimming took 6 bases from V and 7 from J; bases not matched to a gene: 9. From germline, CDR1 is ENHRY and CDR2 SYGVKD. The CDR3 sequence: CAISRDRALNEAFF. As DNA, the CDR3 is TGTGCCATCAGCCGGGACAGGGCGCTGAATGAAGCTTTCTTT.

CDR3 bases: TGTGCCAGCAGCTCACCCGGGACGGAGACCCAGTACTTC. This sequence encodes CASSSPGTETQYF. The chain employs TRBV7-2 and TRBJ2-5; D may correspond to TRBD1 or TRBD2 (5 bases each). V was pared by 4 bases and J by 5 bases, with 11 bases between. Germline-derived CDR1 and CDR2 are SGHTA and FQGNSA. This CDR3 is 13 amino acids long.

In this sample, this clonotype turned up once. The chain has TRBV2 and TRBJ2-2, with a weak D call TRBD2 (5 bases). CDR3 length equals 14 residues. CDR1 is SNHLY and CDR2 is FYNNEI in the germline V gene. The V end lost 8 bases, the J end lost 2 bases, and 12 bases lay between the germline ends. The CDR3 DNA is TGTGCCAGCTCGGTGGGAGTTAACACCGGGGAGCTGTTTTTT. This codes for CASSVGVNTGELFF.

The chain links TRBV7-2 to TRBJ1-1; D is uncertain. V lost 1 base to trimming and J lost 1 base, with 10 bases between them. The germline gives CDR1 SGHTA, CDR2 FQGNSA. The CDR3 runs 15 residues. The DNA for the CDR3 is TGTGCCAGCAGCTTAGTGAATCTGCCGAACACTGAAGCTTTCTTT. Translation gives CASSLVNLPNTEAFF.

The chain links TRBV7-3 to TRBJ2-1; perhaps TRBD1 as D (5 bases). Germline V CDR1 and CDR2: SGHTA, FQGTGA. CDR3 length equals 13 residues. The V and J ends lost 1 base and 9 bases respectively, with 10 bases between them. The CDR3, as DNA: TGTGCCAGCAGCTTAATAGGGGCTAGTGAGCAGTTCTTC. It codes for CASSLIGASEQFF.

V and J are TRBV12-3 or TRBV12-4 and TRBJ2-5, with TRBD1 matching over 7 bases. V shed 8 bases, J shed 1 base, and the junction held 1 base outside the gene matches. This CDR3 spans 12 amino acids. CDR3 sequence (DNA): TGTGCCAGCCAGGGGGTCCAAGAGACCCAGTACTTC. As protein: CASQGVQETQYF.

The V call is TRBV29-1, the J call TRBJ1-1; no clear D gene. The V and J ends lost 5 bases and 5 bases respectively, with 12 bases between them. The CDR3 loop spans 12 amino acids. CDR1 and CDR2 from the germline V gene are SQVTM and ANQGSEA. CDR3 coding DNA: TGCAGCGTTAGGCTTGGCGGGACTGAAGCTTTCTTT. The encoded protein is CSVRLGGTEAFF.